The 19 T cell receptor beta chains below all came from one sample that was sequenced in a study of tumor and adjacent non-tumor tissue in lung cancer (dated by TCRdb to 2016 to 2018). Libraries were built with multiplex PCR. Instrument on record: Illumina HiSeq 2500. TCRbeta libraries were constructed through three rounds of nested PCR with primers (Table S4) according to protocols modified from ARM-PCR. In-frame beta chains were kept once TCRdb had trimmed the public reads at Q25 with fastp and called clones with MiXCR. One record per CDR3 amino acid sequence lists the most common genes and DNA. The sample has tens of thousands of distinct CDR3 sequences on record, roughly 66% of them singletons. The ten largest clones represent approximately 20% of the sample. RNA was isolated from bulk, unsorted tissue, and RNA quality was assessed with a NanoDrop ND-1000 and an Agilent 2100. Sequencing was carried out using lung tumor tissue. The source of these receptors is a man aged 55-75 years with non-small cell lung cancer.

As concerns this clonotype: A read error may produce the germline difference seen at one junction end. The chain recombines TRBV12-3 or TRBV12-4 with TRBJ2-5, with 11 bases aligning to TRBD1. The CDR3 is made up of 13 amino acids. Written as DNA, the CDR3 is TGTGCCACCAGGACAGGGGGCCAAGAGATCCAGTACTTC. This codes for CATRTGGQEIQYF.

Turning to this clonotype: Just one base apart from a much larger clone, this may be a read error. V usage is TRBV20-1 and J usage is TRBJ2-7; possible D gene TRBD1, 6 bases. Trimming shortened V by 4 bases and J by 4 bases, and 35 bases separated the two germline ends. The CDR3 consists of 20 residues. CDR1 and CDR2 (germline): DFQATT, SNEGSKA (reference sequence). CDR3 residues: CSAKLRDNLKVWGTMYEQYF. CDR3 DNA sequence: TGCAGTGCTAAGCTCCGGGACAACCTGAAGGTGTGGGGGACCATGTACGAGCAGTACTTC.

Remarks on this clonotype: Given a much more abundant clone one base away, this may be a read error. The gene calls are TRBV6-5 and TRBJ2-7; weak D call: TRBD2 (5 bases). Trimming took off 11 bases at V and 4 bases at J, with 24 bases between the two ends. The CDR3 has 15 amino acids. In germline, CDR1 is MNHEY, CDR2 SVGAGI. The CDR3 region is CAVGRRLSGSYEQYF. The CDR3 DNA reads as TGTGCCGTCGGAAGGAGACTATCAGGTTCTTACGAGCAGTACTTC.

This clonotype appeared many times. J is TRBJ2-1 and V is TRBV12-3 or TRBV12-4; 7 bases align to TRBD2. This CDR3 is built from 17 residues. Trimming removed 4 bases from V and 0 bases from J; junction bases left unmatched: 9. The CDR3 sequence is CASSSTRLASSYNEQFF. Here the CDR3 DNA reads TGTGCCAGCAGTTCAACGAGACTAGCCAGCTCCTACAATGAGCAGTTCTTC.

This clonotype was observed once. V usage is TRBV29-1 and J usage is TRBJ2-5; the D gene is possibly TRBD2 (6 bases). The CDR3 contains 15 residues. V was cut by 5 bases and J by 6 bases, with 22 bases left in between. Germline V lookup: CDR1 SQVTM, CDR2 ANQGSEA. This chain's CDR3 is CSVRITGGPAKTQYF. DNA for the CDR3: TGCAGCGTTCGTATAACCGGAGGGCCGGCAAAGACCCAGTACTTC.

The genes are TRBV6-2 or TRBV6-3 and TRBJ2-7; 9 bases match TRBD2. Germline V gives CDR1 MNHEY, CDR2 SVGEGT. CDR3 size: 17 residues. Trimming at V came to 6 bases and at J to 1 base, leaving 13 bases not matched to a gene. CDR3 loop: CASSLRTSATRSYEQYF. Here the CDR3 DNA reads TGTGCCAGCAGCTTAAGGACTAGCGCGACAAGGTCCTACGAGCAGTACTTC.

Note on this clonotype: Relative to the germline gene, one junction end is altered; a read error may explain this. V usage is TRBV7-9 and J usage is TRBJ2-2, with D perhaps assigned TRBD1 or TRBD2 (5 bases each). Germline V lookup: CDR1 SEHNR, CDR2 FQNEAQ (reference sequence). The CDR3 is 13 residues long. CDR3 DNA: TGTGGCAGCAGCCCTCGACAGTCCGGGGAACTGTTTTTT. Translation: CGSSPRQSGELFF.

The chain carries TRBV5-1 and TRBJ2-5; 11 bases agree with TRBD1. The germline CDR1 and CDR2 sequences are SGHRS and YFSETQ. The CDR3 is 15 amino acids. Germline trimming cut 3 bases from V and 0 bases from J; bases unmatched to any gene: 1. The CDR3 DNA reads TGCGCCAGCAGCTGGACAGGGGGCGACCAAGAGACCCAGTACTTC. As protein: CASSWTGGDQETQYF.

As for this clonotype: Likely a read error: the CDR3 ends without its conserved phenylalanine or tryptophan. The rearrangement uses TRBV29-1 and TRBJ1-1; D is unresolved. CDR1 and CDR2 from the germline V gene are SQVTM and ANQGSEA. The CDR3 is 13 residues long. The CDR3 loop reads CSVESGSAAEAFY. CDR3 nucleotide sequence: TGCAGTGTTGAAAGTGGGAGTGCCGCTGAAGCTTTCTAT.

J is TRBJ2-5 and V is TRBV7-9, with D possibly matching TRBD1 (6 bases). CDR3 length: 12 residues. V was cut by 8 bases and J by 5 bases, with 12 bases left in between. Germline CDR1 reads SEHNR; CDR2 reads FQNEAQ (reference sequence). The CDR3 DNA is TGTGCCAGCTTTGGGGGCGTTGAGACCCAGTACTTC. Residues: CASFGGVETQYF. Using reference TRBV7-9 and TRBJ2-5 for the parts outside the CDR3, the full variable domain is DTGVSQNPRHKITKRGQNVTFRCDPISEHNRLYWYRQTLGQGPEFLTYFQNEAQLEKSRLLSDRFSAERPKGSFSTLEIQRTEQGDSAMYLCASFGGVETQYFGPGTRLLVL.

The J gene is TRBJ2-6, the V gene TRBV11-3, with D possibly TRBD2 on 5 matching bases. This CDR3 has 15 residues. CDR1 and CDR2 (germline): SGHNT, YENEEA. Trimming took off 5 bases at V and 6 bases at J, with 14 bases between the two ends. In DNA form, the CDR3 reads TGTGCCAGCAGCCAAGAGGGTCCTGAGGCCAACGTCCTGACTTTC. Residues: CASSQEGPEANVLTF.

This clonotype showed up many times. J is TRBJ2-5 and V is TRBV11-2, with TRBD1 matching over 7 bases. This CDR3 spans 17 amino acids. The germline CDR1 and CDR2 sequences are SGHAT and FQNNGV. J lost 2 bases, V lost 5 bases, and 14 bases had no gene match. The CDR3 loop is CASSRPLGDRLQETQYF. As DNA, the CDR3 is TGTGCCAGCAGCAGACCCCTAGGGGACAGACTACAAGAGACCCAGTACTTC.

This clonotype was counted ten times or more. This chain connects TRBV7-8 to TRBJ1-5; 7 positions match TRBD1. CDR3 length: 19 residues. The germline gives CDR1 SGHVS, CDR2 FQNEAQ. Trimming at V came to 3 bases and at J to 4 bases, leaving 18 bases not matched to a gene. Here the CDR3 reads CASSFDPSSSDRTNQPQHF. In DNA, the CDR3 is TGTGCCAGCAGCTTCGACCCTTCCTCCTCGGACAGGACTAATCAGCCCCAGCATTTT.

This clonotype was counted a few times. J is TRBJ1-2 and V is TRBV29-1; D is ambiguous. V lost 6 bases, J lost 3 bases, and 23 bases lay in between. This CDR3 has 16 residues. Germline CDR1 reads SQVTM; CDR2 reads ANQGSEA. The CDR3 region is CSVEAGCLLTDYGYTF. The CDR3 DNA reads as TGCAGCGTCGAGGCGGGGTGCTTGTTGACGGACTATGGCTACACCTTC. Together with reference TRBV29-1 and TRBJ1-2, the CDR3 gives the full variable domain: SAVISQKPSRDICQRGTSLTIQCQVDSQVTMMFWYRQQPGQSLTLIATANQGSEATYESGFVIDKFPISRPNLTFSTLTVSNMSPEDSSIYLCSVEAGCLLTDYGYTFGSGTRLTVV.

As DNA, the CDR3 is TGTGCCAGCAGTGATACTAGCTATAATTCACCCCTCCACTTT. This codes for CASSDTSYNSPLHF. J is TRBJ1-6 and V is TRBV12-3 or TRBV12-4; D remains unclear. This CDR3 region has 14 residues. V was clipped by 5 bases and J by 3 bases, with 8 bases between them.

For this clonotype: One end of the junction is discordant with germline, which a read error may explain. This chain connects TRBV6-2 or TRBV6-3 to TRBJ2-7; 7 nucleotides agree with TRBD1. The CDR3 is made up of 13 amino acids. From germline, CDR1 is MNHEY and CDR2 SVGEGT. The CDR3 spells CTSRLQGAYEQYF. The CDR3 DNA sequence: TGTACCAGCAGATTGCAGGGGGCCTACGAGCAGTACTTC.

This clonotype was found a few times. The chain links TRBV19 to TRBJ2-7, with D possibly matching TRBD1 (6 bases). CDR3 length: 13 amino acids. V shed 5 bases and J shed 7 bases, with 15 bases lying between them. In germline, CDR1 is LNHDA, CDR2 SQIVND (reference sequence). The CDR3 DNA follows: TGTGCCAGTAGTGTCAGGGGCGGATGGGAGCAGTACTTC. Protein product: CASSVRGGWEQYF.

This clonotype was seen a single time. A much larger clone lies a single base off, so this may be a read error. The DNA of the CDR3 is TGTGCCAGCAGTCCCCACCAGTATCGCACCGGGGAGCTGTTTTTT. Translating gives CASSPHQYRTGELFF. The rearrangement uses TRBV12-3 or TRBV12-4 and TRBJ2-2, with D uncertain. V lost 5 bases and J 4 bases, leaving 14 bases between the germline ends. This CDR3 contains 15 residues.

Details on this clonotype: The CDR3 end shows no conserved phenylalanine or tryptophan, and so a read error is likely. This chain joins TRBV5-4 and TRBJ1-1; possibly TRBD1 for D (6 bases). Germline V CDR1 and CDR2: SGHNT, YYREEE (reference sequence). The CDR3 is made up of 11 amino acids. The CDR3 DNA follows: TGTGCCATCAGCTCAACAGGGAAAGCTTTCATT. Its protein product is CAISSTGKAFI.